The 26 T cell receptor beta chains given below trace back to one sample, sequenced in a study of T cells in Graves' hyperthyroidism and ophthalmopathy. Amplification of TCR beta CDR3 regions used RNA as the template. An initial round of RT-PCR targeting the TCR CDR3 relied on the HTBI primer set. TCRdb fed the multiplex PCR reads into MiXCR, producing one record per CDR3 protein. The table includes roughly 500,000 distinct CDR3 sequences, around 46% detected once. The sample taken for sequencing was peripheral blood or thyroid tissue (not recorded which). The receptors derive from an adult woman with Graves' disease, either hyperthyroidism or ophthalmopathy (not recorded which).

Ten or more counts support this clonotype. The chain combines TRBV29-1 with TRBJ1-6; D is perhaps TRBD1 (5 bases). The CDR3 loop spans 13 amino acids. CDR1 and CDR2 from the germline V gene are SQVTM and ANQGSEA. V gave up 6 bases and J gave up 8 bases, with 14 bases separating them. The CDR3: CSVLPDTDSPLHF. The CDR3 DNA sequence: TGCAGCGTCCTACCGGACACCGATTCACCCCTCCACTTT.

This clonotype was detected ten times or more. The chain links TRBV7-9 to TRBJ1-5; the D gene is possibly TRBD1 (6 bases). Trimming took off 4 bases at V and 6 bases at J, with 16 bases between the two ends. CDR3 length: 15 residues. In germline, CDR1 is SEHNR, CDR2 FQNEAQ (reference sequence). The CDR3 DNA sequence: TGTGCCAGCAGCTACGACGGGGGGGCGGGTCAGCCCCAGCATTTT. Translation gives CASSYDGGAGQPQHF. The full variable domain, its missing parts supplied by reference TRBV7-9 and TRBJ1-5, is DTGVSQNPRHKITKRGQNVTFRCDPISEHNRLYWYRQTLGQGPEFLTYFQNEAQLEKSRLLSDRFSAERPKGSFSTLEIQRTEQGDSAMYLCASSYDGGAGQPQHFGDGTRLSIL.

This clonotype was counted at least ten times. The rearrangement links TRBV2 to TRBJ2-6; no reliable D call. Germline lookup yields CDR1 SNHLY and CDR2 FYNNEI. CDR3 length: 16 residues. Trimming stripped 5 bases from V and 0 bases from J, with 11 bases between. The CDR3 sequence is CASSPAGVSGANVLTF. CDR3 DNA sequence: TGTGCCAGCAGTCCCGCAGGAGTCTCTGGGGCCAACGTCCTGACTTTC.

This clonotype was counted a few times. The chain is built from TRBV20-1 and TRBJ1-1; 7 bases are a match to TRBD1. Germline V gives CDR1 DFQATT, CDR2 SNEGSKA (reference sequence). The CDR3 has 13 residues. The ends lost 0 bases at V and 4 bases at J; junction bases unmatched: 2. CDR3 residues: CSARDNRGTEAFF. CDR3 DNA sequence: TGCAGTGCTAGAGACAACAGGGGCACTGAAGCTTTCTTT.

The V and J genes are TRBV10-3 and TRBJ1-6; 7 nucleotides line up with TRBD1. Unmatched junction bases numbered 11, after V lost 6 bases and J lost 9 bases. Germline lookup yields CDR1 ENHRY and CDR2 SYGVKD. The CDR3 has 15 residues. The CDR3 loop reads CAIRGDSRDSSPLHF. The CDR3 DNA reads TGTGCCATCAGGGGGGACAGCCGCGACAGTTCACCCCTCCACTTT.

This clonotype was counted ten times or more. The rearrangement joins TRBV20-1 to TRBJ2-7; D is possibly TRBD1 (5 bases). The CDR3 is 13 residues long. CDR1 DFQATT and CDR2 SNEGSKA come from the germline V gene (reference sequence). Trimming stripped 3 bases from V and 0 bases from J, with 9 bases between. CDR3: CSASIDSSYEQYF. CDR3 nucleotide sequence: TGCAGTGCTAGCATCGACAGCTCCTACGAGCAGTACTTC.

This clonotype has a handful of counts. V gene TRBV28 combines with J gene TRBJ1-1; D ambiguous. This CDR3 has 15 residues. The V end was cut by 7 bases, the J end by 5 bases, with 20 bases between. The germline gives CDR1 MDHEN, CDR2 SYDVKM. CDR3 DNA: TGTGCCAGCACCCCCCCGCGGGATCGAGGAACTGAAGCTTTCTTT. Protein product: CASTPPRDRGTEAFF.

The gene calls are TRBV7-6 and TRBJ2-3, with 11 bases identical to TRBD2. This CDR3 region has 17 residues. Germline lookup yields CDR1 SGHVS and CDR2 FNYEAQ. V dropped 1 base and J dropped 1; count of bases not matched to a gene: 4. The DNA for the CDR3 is TGTGCCAGCAGCTTAGAACTGACTAGCGGGGGCACAGATACGCAGTATTTT. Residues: CASSLELTSGGTDTQYF. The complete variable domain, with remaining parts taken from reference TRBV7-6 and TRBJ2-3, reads GAGVSQSPRYKVTKRGQDVALRCDPISGHVSLYWYRQALGQGPEFLTYFNYEAQQDKSGLPNDRFSAERPEGSISTLTIQRTEQRDSAMYRCASSLELTSGGTDTQYFGPGTRLTVL.

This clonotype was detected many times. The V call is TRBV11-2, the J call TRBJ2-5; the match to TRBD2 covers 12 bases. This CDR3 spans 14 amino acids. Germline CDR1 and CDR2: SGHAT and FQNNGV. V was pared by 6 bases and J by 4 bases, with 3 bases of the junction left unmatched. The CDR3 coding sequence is TGTGCCAGCAGGGGGGGACTAGCGGGAGAGACCCAGTACTTC. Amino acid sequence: CASRGGLAGETQYF.

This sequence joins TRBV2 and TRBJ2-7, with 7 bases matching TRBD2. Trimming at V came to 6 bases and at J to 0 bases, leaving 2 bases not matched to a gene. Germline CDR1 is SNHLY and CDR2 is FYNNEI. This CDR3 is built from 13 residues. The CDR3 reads CASRSGDSYEQYF. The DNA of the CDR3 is TGTGCCAGCAGGAGCGGGGACTCCTACGAGCAGTACTTC.

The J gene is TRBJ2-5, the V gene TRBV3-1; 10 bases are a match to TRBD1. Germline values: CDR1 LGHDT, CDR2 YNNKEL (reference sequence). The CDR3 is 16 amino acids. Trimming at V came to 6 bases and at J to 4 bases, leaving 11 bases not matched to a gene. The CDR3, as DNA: TGTGCCAGCAGAGGGATGAAGACAGGGGGCATAGAGACCCAGTACTTC. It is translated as CASRGMKTGGIETQYF.

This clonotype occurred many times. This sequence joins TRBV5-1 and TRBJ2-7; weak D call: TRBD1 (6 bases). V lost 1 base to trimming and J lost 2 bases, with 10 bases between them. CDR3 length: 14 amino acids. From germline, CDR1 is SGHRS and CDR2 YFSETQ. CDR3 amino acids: CASSLSGEPYEQYF. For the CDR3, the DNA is TGCGCCAGCAGCTTGTCAGGGGAACCCTACGAGCAGTACTTC. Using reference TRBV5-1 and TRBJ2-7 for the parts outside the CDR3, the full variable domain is KAGVTQTPRYLIKTRGQQVTLSCSPISGHRSVSWYQQTPGQGLQFLFEYFSETQRNKGNFPGRFSGRQFSNSRSEMNVSTLELGDSALYLCASSLSGEPYEQYFGPGTRLTVT.

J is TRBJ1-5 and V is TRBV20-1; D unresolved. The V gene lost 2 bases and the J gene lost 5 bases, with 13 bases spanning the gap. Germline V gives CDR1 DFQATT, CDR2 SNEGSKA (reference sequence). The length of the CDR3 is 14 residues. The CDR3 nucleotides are TGCAGTGCTAGATCTCAGCTCTATGATCAGCCCCAGCATTTT. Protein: CSARSQLYDQPQHF.

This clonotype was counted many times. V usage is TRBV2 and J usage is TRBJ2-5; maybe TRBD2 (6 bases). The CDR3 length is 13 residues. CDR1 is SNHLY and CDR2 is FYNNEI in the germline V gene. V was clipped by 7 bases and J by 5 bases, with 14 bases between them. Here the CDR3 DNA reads TGTGCCAGCAACCTCTCAGGAGGGGAGACCCAGTACTTC. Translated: CASNLSGGETQYF.

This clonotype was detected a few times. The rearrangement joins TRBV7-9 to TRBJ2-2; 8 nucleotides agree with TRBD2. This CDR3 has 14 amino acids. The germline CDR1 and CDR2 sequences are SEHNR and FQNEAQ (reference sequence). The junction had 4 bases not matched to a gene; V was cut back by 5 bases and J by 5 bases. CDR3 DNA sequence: TGTGCCAGCAGCCCGGTAGCGGGAACCGGGGAGCTGTTTTTT. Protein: CASSPVAGTGELFF.

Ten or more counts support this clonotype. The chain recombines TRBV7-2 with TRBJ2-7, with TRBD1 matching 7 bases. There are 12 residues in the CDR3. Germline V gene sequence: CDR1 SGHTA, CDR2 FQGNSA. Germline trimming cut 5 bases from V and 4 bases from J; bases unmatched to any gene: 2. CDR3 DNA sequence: TGTGCCAGCAGCCCGGGACAGTACGAGCAGTACTTC. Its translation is CASSPGQYEQYF.

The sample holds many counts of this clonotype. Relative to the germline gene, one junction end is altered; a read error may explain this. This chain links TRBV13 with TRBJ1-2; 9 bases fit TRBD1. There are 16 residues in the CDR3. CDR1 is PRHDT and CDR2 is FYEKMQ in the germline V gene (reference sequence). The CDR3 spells CANSLGTGFQHYGYTF. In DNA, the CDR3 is TGTGCCAACAGCCTAGGGACAGGGTTTCAGCACTATGGCTACACCTTC. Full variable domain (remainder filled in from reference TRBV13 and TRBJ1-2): AAGVIQSPRHLIKEKRETATLKCYPIPRHDTVYWYQQGPGQDPQFLISFYEKMQSDKGSIPDRFSAQQFSDYHSELNMSSLELGDSALYFCANSLGTGFQHYGYTFGSGTRLTVV.

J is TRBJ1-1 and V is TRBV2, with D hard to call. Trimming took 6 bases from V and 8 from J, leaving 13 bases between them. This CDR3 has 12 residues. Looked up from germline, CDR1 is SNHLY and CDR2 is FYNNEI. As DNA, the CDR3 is TGTGCCAGCAGCACCGGGCCTAGGGAAGCTTTCTTT. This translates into CASSTGPREAFF.

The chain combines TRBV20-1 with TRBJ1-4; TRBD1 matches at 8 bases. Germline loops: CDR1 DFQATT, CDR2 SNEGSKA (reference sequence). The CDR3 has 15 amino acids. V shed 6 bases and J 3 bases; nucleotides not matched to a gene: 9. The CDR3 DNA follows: TGCAGTGCATCCGGACAGGGATATTCTAATGAAAAACTGTTTTTT. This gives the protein CSASGQGYSNEKLFF.

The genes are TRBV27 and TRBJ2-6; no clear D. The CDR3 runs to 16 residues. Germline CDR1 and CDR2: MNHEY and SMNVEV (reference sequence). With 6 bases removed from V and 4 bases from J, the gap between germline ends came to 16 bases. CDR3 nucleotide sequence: TGTGCCAGCAGCCTTCAGGCGGCCGGCGGGGCCAACGTCCTGACTTTC. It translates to CASSLQAAGGANVLTF.

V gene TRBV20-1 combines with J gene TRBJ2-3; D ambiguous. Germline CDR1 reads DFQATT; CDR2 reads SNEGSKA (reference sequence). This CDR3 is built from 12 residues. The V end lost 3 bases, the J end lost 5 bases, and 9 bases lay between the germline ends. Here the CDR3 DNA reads TGCAGTGCTAGCGGTGTCGAAGATACGCAGTATTTT. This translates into CSASGVEDTQYF.

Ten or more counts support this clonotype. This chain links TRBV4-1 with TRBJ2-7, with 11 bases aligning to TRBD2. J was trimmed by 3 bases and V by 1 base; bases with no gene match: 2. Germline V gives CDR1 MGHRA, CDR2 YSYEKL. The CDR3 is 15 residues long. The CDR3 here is CASSQVTSGSYEQYF. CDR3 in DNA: TGCGCCAGCAGCCAAGTCACTAGCGGGAGCTACGAGCAGTACTTC.

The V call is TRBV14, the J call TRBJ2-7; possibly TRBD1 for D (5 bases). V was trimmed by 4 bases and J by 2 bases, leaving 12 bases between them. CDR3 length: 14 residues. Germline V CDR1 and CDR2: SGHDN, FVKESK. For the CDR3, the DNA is TGTGCCAGCAGCCGTTGGGGCTTAGCCTACGAGCAGTACTTC. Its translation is CASSRWGLAYEQYF.

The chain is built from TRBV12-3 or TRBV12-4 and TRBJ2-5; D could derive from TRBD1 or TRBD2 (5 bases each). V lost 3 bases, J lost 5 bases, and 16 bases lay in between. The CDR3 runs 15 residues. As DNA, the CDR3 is TGTGCCAGCAGTTTGGCGGGCCGGTCAGGGGAGACCCAGTACTTC. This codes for CASSLAGRSGETQYF.

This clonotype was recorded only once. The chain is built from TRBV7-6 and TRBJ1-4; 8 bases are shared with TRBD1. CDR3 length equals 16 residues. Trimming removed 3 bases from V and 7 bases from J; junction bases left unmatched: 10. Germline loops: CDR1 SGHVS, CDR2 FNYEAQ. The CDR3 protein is CASSLGQALSLEKLFF. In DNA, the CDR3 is TGTGCCAGCAGCTTGGGACAGGCCCTAAGTCTTGAAAAACTGTTTTTT. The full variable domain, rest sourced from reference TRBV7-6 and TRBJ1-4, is GAGVSQSPRYKVTKRGQDVALRCDPISGHVSLYWYRQALGQGPEFLTYFNYEAQQDKSGLPNDRFSAERPEGSISTLTIQRTEQRDSAMYRCASSLGQALSLEKLFFGSGTQLSVL.

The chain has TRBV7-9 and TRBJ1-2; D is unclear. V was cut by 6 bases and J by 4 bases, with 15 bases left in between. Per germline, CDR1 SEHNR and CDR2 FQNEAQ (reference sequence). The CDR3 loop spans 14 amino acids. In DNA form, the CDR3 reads TGTGCCAGCAGTCCTGAGGGTCGGGGCTATGGCTACACCTTC. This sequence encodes CASSPEGRGYGYTF.